The 7 T cell receptor beta chains below come from one sample, sequenced in a study of cytomegalovirus exposure and HLA in healthy donors. The PCR used 60 Vbeta and 13 Jbeta primers. Data came from immunoSEQ multiplex PCR; TCRdb stores just in-frame clones and leaves some out. The repertoire holds 110,000 to 150,000 clones, 73% seen once, with around an eighth in the top ten. What was sequenced was PBMCs. The receptor source for this set is a human donor in good health.

The chain links TRBV13 to TRBJ1-1, with D unresolved. The CDR3 sequence is 13 residues long. Germline values: CDR1 PRHDT, CDR2 FYEKMQ (reference sequence). Trimming shortened V by 1 base and J by 7 bases, and 10 bases separated the two germline ends. CDR3 sequence (DNA): TGTGCCAGCAGCTTAGAAGGACGGGATGAAGCTTTCTTT. As protein: CASSLEGRDEAFF.

This chain links TRBV13 with TRBJ1-5; 9 bases line up with TRBD1. In germline, CDR1 is PRHDT, CDR2 FYEKMQ (reference sequence). This CDR3 spans 16 amino acids. Trimming cost V 5 bases and J 2 bases; bases outside gene matches: 7. The CDR3 protein is CASSKQGADGNQPQHF. CDR3 bases: TGTGCCAGCAGCAAACAGGGGGCGGACGGCAATCAGCCCCAGCATTTT.

The rearrangement uses TRBV27 and TRBJ2-7; 8 bases line up with TRBD1. CDR1 and CDR2 from the germline V gene are MNHEY and SMNVEV (reference sequence). This CDR3 spans 15 amino acids. V lost 3 bases to trimming and J lost 2 bases; unmatched junction nucleotides: 6. CDR3 protein: CASSFRGRKTYEQYF. The CDR3 DNA follows: TGTGCCAGCAGTTTCAGGGGGCGCAAGACCTACGAGCAGTACTTC.

This chain connects TRBV28 to TRBJ1-4, with unresolved D. The V gene's germline CDR1 is MDHEN and CDR2 SYDVKM. This CDR3 comprises 12 residues. V was trimmed by 9 bases and J by 5 bases, leaving 10 bases between them. CDR3 protein: CASAVRNEKLFF. CDR3 in DNA: TGTGCCAGTGCCGTACGGAATGAAAAACTGTTTTTT.

This clone was found a few times. The same CDR3 arises from other DNA sequences in this sample as well. The chain combines TRBV2 with TRBJ1-5; no clear D gene. V was pared by 4 bases and J by 4 bases, with 8 bases between. CDR3 length: 13 amino acids. Germline CDR1 reads SNHLY; CDR2 reads FYNNEI. In DNA form, the CDR3 reads TGTGCCAGCAGTGTGAGCAGGAATCAGCCCCAGCATTTT. Amino acids: CASSVSRNQPQHF. The variable domain in full, completed from reference TRBV2 and TRBJ1-5, reads EPEVTQTPSHQVTQMGQEVILRCVPISNHLYFYWYRQILGQKVEFLVSFYNNEISEKSEIFDDQFSVERPDGSNFTLKIRSTKLEDSAMYFCASSVSRNQPQHFGDGTRLSIL.

The genes are TRBV6-5 and TRBJ2-1, with 10 bases that match TRBD2. CDR1 and CDR2 from the germline V gene are MNHEY and SVGAGI. Trimming removed 8 bases from V and 2 bases from J; junction bases left unmatched: 6. This CDR3 region has 15 residues. CDR3 sequence reads: CASRLAGTPYNEQFF. CDR3 nucleotides: TGTGCCAGCCGACTAGCGGGTACCCCCTACAATGAGCAGTTCTTC.

The sample holds one count of this clone. The chain recombines TRBV6-1 with TRBJ2-7; D remains unclear. Germline-derived CDR1 and CDR2 are MNHNS and SASEGT. The CDR3 runs 13 residues. With 1 base removed from V and 2 bases from J, the gap between germline ends came to 6 bases. DNA of the CDR3: TGTGCCAGCAGTGAAGTCCTAACCTACGAGCAGTACTTC. Translation: CASSEVLTYEQYF.